The rows below give T cell receptor beta chains drawn from one sample of a study of control samples from healthy donors and cancer patients. The protocol was immunoSEQ multiplex PCR, while the TCRdb copy is restricted to in-frame clones and leaves out a portion. Counted here are 150,000 to 200,000 clones, just over 85% occurring once; the ten biggest clones make up approximately 1.8%. The sequenced sample was blood. The receptors originated from a man between 18 and 35 years old in good health. The CDR3 runs from the conserved cysteine through the conserved F or W. A D gene is named only where the DNA matches it firmly. Some rows mark clone size as missing; the rest say once, few, many or name a class of expanded clone.

clone size | J gene | D gene | V gene | CDR3 DNA | CDR3 protein
NA | TRBJ2-3 | TRBD2 | TRBV2 | TGTGCCAGCAGGGGACTAGCGGGGGATATAGATACGCAGTATTTT | CASRGLAGDIDTQYF
NA | TRBJ2-7 | NA | TRBV6-5 | TGTGCCAGCAGTTACGACGGAAACTCCTACGAGCAGTACTTC | CASSYDGNSYEQYF
NA | TRBJ2-4 | NA | TRBV13 | TGTGCCAGCAGCTCCCCCGGGACGAGGCTAGCCAAAAACATTCAGTACTTC | CASSSPGTRLAKNIQYF
NA | TRBJ1-2 | NA | TRBV15 | TGTGCCACCAGCAGAGATCTGTACTCAGGGTACTGGGAGAGGACCTTC | CATSRDLYSGYWERTF
NA | TRBJ2-3 | TRBD1 | TRBV18 | TGTGCCAGCTCCCAATCCTTGGGGACAGGGTCCACAGATACGCAGTATTTT | CASSQSLGTGSTDTQYF
NA | TRBJ1-1 | TRBD1 | TRBV19 | TGTGCCAGTAGTATAGACAGGGGGCGCGTGAACACTGAAGCTTTCTTT | CASSIDRGRVNTEAFF
once | TRBJ1-1 | NA | TRBV5-1 | TGCGCCAGCAGCCTGAATGACAGATTGAACACTGAAGCTTTCTTT | CASSLNDRLNTEAFF
NA | TRBJ2-5 | NA | TRBV28 | TGTGCCAGCAGTTTGGAGCGGATCCAAGAGACCCAGTACTTC | CASSLERIQETQYF
NA | TRBJ2-7 | NA | TRBV5-6 | TGTGCCAGCTCGAAGCCGGGGGGCCTCTACGAGCAGTACTTC | CASSKPGGLYEQYF
NA | TRBJ2-3 | TRBD2 | TRBV3-1/TRBV3-2 | TGTGCCAGCAGCCAAATCGACAGCGGGGGGGCATCAGATACGCAGTATTTT | CASSQIDSGGASDTQYF
NA | TRBJ2-2 | NA | TRBV5-1 | TGCGCCAGCAGCTTGGCCGCGGGCACCGGGGAGCTGTTTTTT | CASSLAAGTGELFF
NA | TRBJ1-1 | NA | TRBV6-5 | TGTGCCAGCAGTTACGCGAGAATTGGGCACACTGAAGCTTTCTTT | CASSYARIGHTEAFF
NA | TRBJ2-7 | TRBD1 | TRBV4-2 | TGTGCCAGCAGCTTACGGGACAGGGGATCCTACGAGCAGTACTTC | CASSLRDRGSYEQYF
few | TRBJ1-1 | NA | TRBV5-1 | TGCGCCAGCAGCTTGCTCATCGGGACGGACACTGAAGCTTTCTTT | CASSLLIGTDTEAFF
NA | TRBJ2-2 | TRBD2 | TRBV6-5 | TGTGCCAGCAGTTACTCGACTAGCGGGGGGGCCGGGGAGCTGTTTTTT | CASSYSTSGGAGELFF
NA | TRBJ1-6 | NA | TRBV24-1 | TGTGCCACCAGTGACCTGGTTGGAACCCTCCACTTT | CATSDLVGTLHF
NA | TRBJ2-2 | NA | TRBV4-3 | TGCGCCAGCAGCCAAGATCTCTTGGCGGGCACCGGGGAGCTGTTTTTT | CASSQDLLAGTGELFF
NA | TRBJ2-2 | TRBD2 | TRBV6-5 | TGTGCCAGCATCCTACTAGCGGGGGACACCGGGGAGCTGTTTTTT | CASILLAGDTGELFF
NA | TRBJ1-5 | NA | TRBV19 | TGTGCCAGTAGTATATATCCAGATTTGAGCAATCAGCCCCAGCATTTT | CASSIYPDLSNQPQHF
NA | TRBJ1-4 | NA | TRBV7-9 | TGTGCCAGCAGCTTAGTCGGGAGTGGTGAAAAACTGTTTTTT | CASSLVGSGEKLFF
once | TRBJ2-2 | NA | TRBV15 | TGTGCCACCAGCAGAGATCACAGTCGCACCGGGGAGCTGTTTTTT | CATSRDHSRTGELFF
NA | TRBJ1-2 | TRBD1 | TRBV6-5 | TGTGCCAGCAGTTGGGACAGGGGTTCCTATGGCTACACCTTC | CASSWDRGSYGYTF
NA | TRBJ2-6 | NA | TRBV18 | TGTGCCAGCTCACCAGACACCCCTGGGGCCAACGTCCTGACTTTC | CASSPDTPGANVLTF
NA | TRBJ2-3 | NA | TRBV30 | TGTGCCTGGAGTGAAGGGCTAGCTGGGGCGCAGTATTTT | CAWSEGLAGAQYF
NA | TRBJ1-2 | TRBD1 | TRBV29-1 | TGCAGCGTCATGAGCCGGGACAGGGTATCAGGGGGCGGGTATGGCTACACCTTC | CSVMSRDRVSGGGYGYTF
NA | TRBJ2-7 | NA | TRBV5-1 | TGCGCCAGCAGAGATGACAGCACCTACGAGCAGTACTTC | CASRDDSTYEQYF
NA | TRBJ2-7 | TRBD1 | TRBV13 | TGTGCCAGCAGCCCCGGGACAGGTTCCTACGAGCAGTACTTC | CASSPGTGSYEQYF
NA | TRBJ2-1 | TRBD2 | TRBV6-2/TRBV6-3 | TGTGCCAGCAGTGGCGGATTAGCGGGGACCTACAATGAGCAGTTCTTC | CASSGGLAGTYNEQFF
NA | TRBJ1-1 | NA | TRBV6-2/TRBV6-3 | TGTGCCAGCAGTCAATTTCAGAAGAACACTGAAGCTTTCTTT | CASSQFQKNTEAFF
NA | TRBJ2-7 | NA | TRBV27 | TGTGCCAGCAGTTCCACCTCCTACGAGCAGTACTTC | CASSSTSYEQYF
NA | TRBJ2-7 | NA | TRBV7-2 | TGTGCCAGCAGCTCCGGGACACTTTACGAGCAGTACTTC | CASSSGTLYEQYF
NA | TRBJ1-2 | NA | TRBV6-5 | TGTGCCAGCAGTTACGACCGAGGGGGGGCGAGCTATGGCTACACCTTC | CASSYDRGGASYGYTF
NA | TRBJ1-1 | NA | TRBV5-6 | TGTGCCAGCAGGGGGAGGGGGACGAACACTGAAGCTTTCTTT | CASRGRGTNTEAFF
NA | TRBJ1-1 | NA | TRBV5-4 | TGTGCCAGCAGCTTGCTATCAGCCGCGGGGAACACTGAAGCTTTCTTT | CASSLLSAAGNTEAFF
NA | TRBJ1-6 | NA | TRBV10-3 | TGTGCCACAGGACAGCTACTCTCCTATAATTCACCCCTCCACTTT | CATGQLLSYNSPLHF